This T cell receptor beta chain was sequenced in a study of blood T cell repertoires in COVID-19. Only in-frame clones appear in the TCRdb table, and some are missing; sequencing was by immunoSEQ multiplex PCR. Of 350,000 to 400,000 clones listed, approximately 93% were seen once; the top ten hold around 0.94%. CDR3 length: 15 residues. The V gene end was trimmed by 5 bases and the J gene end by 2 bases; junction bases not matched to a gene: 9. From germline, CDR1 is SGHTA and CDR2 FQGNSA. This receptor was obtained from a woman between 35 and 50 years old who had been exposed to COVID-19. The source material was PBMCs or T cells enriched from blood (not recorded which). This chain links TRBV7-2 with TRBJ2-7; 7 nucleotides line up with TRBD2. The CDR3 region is CASSPRPGGTYEQYF. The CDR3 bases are TGTGCCAGCAGCCCGCGACCCGGGGGGACCTACGAGCAGTACTTC.